This passage covers 7 T cell receptor beta chains from one sample sequenced in a study of blood T cells in healthy people across ages. Using a J-beta primer mix together with a sample-barcoded 5' primer, a second PCR was run for about 6 to 12 cycles. Each CDR3 protein gets one entry after TCRdb re-called the 5' RACE reads with MiXCR. Of about 1.6 million distinct CDR3 sequences in the sample, about 31% are singletons; the top ten hold 11%. The specimen was blood. Receptor source: a woman aged 30 to 39 in good health.

The chain uses TRBV20-1 and TRBJ2-3; 11 bases agree with TRBD2. Germline-derived CDR1 and CDR2 are DFQATT and SNEGSKA (reference sequence). Trimming removed 1 base from V and 5 bases from J; junction bases left unmatched: 5. The CDR3 has 15 residues. DNA for the CDR3: TGCAGTGCTAGAGCCCCTAGCGGGAGGAAAGATACGCAGTATTTT. Translating gives CSARAPSGRKDTQYF.

A note on this clonotype: A much bigger clone sits one base away, suggesting this may be a read error. V is TRBV2 and J is TRBJ1-4; D is ambiguous. Germline V CDR1 and CDR2: SNHLY, FYNNEI. The CDR3 spans 14 residues. This CDR3 reads CASSGGDLGEELFF. Here the CDR3 DNA reads TGTGCCAGCAGTGGCGGGGATCTCGGTGAAGAACTGTTTTTT.

The gene calls are TRBV5-5 and TRBJ1-2; a possible D gene is TRBD1 (5 bases). V lost 4 bases and J lost 2, with 15 bases in between. Germline V lookup: CDR1 SGHKS, CDR2 YYEKEE (reference sequence). The CDR3 has 15 residues. In DNA, the CDR3 is TGTGCCAGCAGCCGGTCTGGGGCCCTGAACTATGGCTACACCTTC. It encodes CASSRSGALNYGYTF.

This clonotype was picked up a small number of times. The V gene is TRBV20-1, the J gene TRBJ2-4; 8 nucleotides match TRBD2. V lost 6 bases, J lost 8 bases, and 9 bases stayed unmatched. CDR1 and CDR2 (germline): DFQATT, SNEGSKA (reference sequence). The CDR3 consists of 13 residues. CDR3 loop: CSATAGALDIQYF. CDR3 nucleotide sequence: TGCAGTGCCACAGCGGGGGCCCTAGACATTCAGTACTTC.

The chain links TRBV9 to TRBJ2-3, with 12 bases that match TRBD2. The CDR3 is 18 amino acids. Germline V gene lookup returns CDR1 SGDLS and CDR2 YYNGEE. With 4 bases clipped from V and 4 bases from J, the junction kept 13 bases outside the gene matches. Here the CDR3 reads CASSTTSGGLAGADTQYF. Written as DNA, the CDR3 is TGTGCCAGCAGCACCACATCAGGGGGACTAGCGGGCGCAGATACGCAGTATTTT.

The chain couples TRBV3-1 to TRBJ1-2; the D is unclear. Germline lookup yields CDR1 LGHDT and CDR2 YNNKEL (reference sequence). Deletions cut 1 base from V and 3 bases from J, with 9 bases between. The CDR3 runs 14 residues. The CDR3 DNA is TGTGCCAGCAGCCAAGGGCCAGCTCACTATGGCTACACCTTC. This sequence encodes CASSQGPAHYGYTF.

This clonotype has ten or more counts. V and J are TRBV29-1 and TRBJ2-5; D may correspond to TRBD1 or TRBD2 (5 bases each). V shed 4 bases and J shed 1 base, with 13 bases lying between them. CDR1 is SQVTM, CDR2 ANQGSEA, per germline. There are 14 residues in the CDR3. CDR3 protein: CSVARVGTQETQYF. As DNA, the CDR3 is TGCAGCGTTGCACGGGTGGGGACCCAAGAGACCCAGTACTTC.